The 8 T cell receptor beta chains presented below share a single source sample, sequenced in a study of T-cell reconstitution after alpha-beta-depleted transplantation in children. Library preparation (for TCRbeta) was performed with unique molecular identifiers. Each CDR3 protein is one row after TCRdb ran MiXCR on the PCR reads. The sample carries approximately 400,000 distinct CDR3 sequences, roughly 15% recorded once. The material sequenced was PBMCs, mostly from graft donor cells, taken 360 days after TCRalphabeta/CD19-depleted stem cell transplant. These receptor sequences come from a boy less than two years old who had a stem cell transplant for Wiskott-Aldrich syndrome, so the T cells may come from the graft donor.

This chain uses TRBV29-1 with TRBJ1-1; no firm D call. The CDR3 totals 12 residues. Trimming took off 6 bases at V and 1 base at J, with 9 bases between the two ends. Germline loops: CDR1 SQVTM, CDR2 ANQGSEA. CDR3 sequence reads: CSVQFQNTEAFF. The CDR3 DNA reads as TGCAGCGTCCAGTTCCAGAACACTGAAGCTTTCTTT.

The chain couples TRBV30 to TRBJ2-3, with 9 bases aligning to TRBD2. The V and J ends lost 0 bases and 6 bases, in that order; junction bases with no gene match: 10. Germline V gives CDR1 GTSNPN, CDR2 SVGIG (reference sequence). CDR3 size: 16 residues. CDR3 amino acids: CAWSVRRVAGADTQYF. CDR3 nucleotide sequence: TGTGCCTGGAGTGTACGGCGGGTAGCGGGAGCTGATACGCAGTATTTT.

A few counts support this clonotype. The rearrangement uses TRBV6-1 and TRBJ2-6; D is unresolved. Deletions cut 6 bases from V and 0 bases from J, with 6 bases between. This CDR3 comprises 14 residues. The V gene's germline CDR1 is MNHNS and CDR2 SASEGT. The CDR3 nucleotides read TGTGCCAGCAGCGACTTCTCTGGGGCCAACGTCCTGACTTTC. Amino acid sequence: CASSDFSGANVLTF.

The chain employs TRBV12-3 or TRBV12-4 and TRBJ2-1, with TRBD2 matching 9 bases. This CDR3 is 16 amino acids long. Germline trimming cut 5 bases from V and 4 bases from J; bases unmatched to any gene: 9. The DNA for the CDR3 is TGTGCCAGCAGTGACTCTGGGACTAGCCATTACAATGAGCAGTTCTTC. This sequence encodes CASSDSGTSHYNEQFF.

In this sample, this clonotype turned up a few times. The rearrangement links TRBV5-4 to TRBJ2-2; 12 positions agree with TRBD1. Per germline, CDR1 SGHNT and CDR2 YYREEE (reference sequence). The V and J ends lost 1 base and 0 bases, in that order; junction bases with no gene match: 10. The CDR3 is 20 residues long. The CDR3 sequence is CASSLLVGDRGPANTGELFF. In nucleotides, the CDR3 is TGTGCCAGCAGCTTGTTAGTGGGGGACAGGGGGCCTGCGAACACCGGGGAGCTGTTTTTT.

CDR3 DNA: TGTGCCAGCAGTGACTACAGGGGGGTGAATGAAAAACTGTTTTTT. The encoded protein is CASSDYRGVNEKLFF. The chain has TRBV6-1 and TRBJ1-4, with 8 nucleotides matching TRBD1. There are 15 residues in the CDR3. Per the germline V gene, CDR1 is MNHNS and CDR2 is SASEGT. With 3 bases clipped from V and 5 bases from J, the junction kept 5 bases outside the gene matches.

The rearrangement uses TRBV27 and TRBJ2-5; D may be TRBD1 (6 bases). CDR1 is MNHEY and CDR2 is SMNVEV in the germline V gene (reference sequence). The CDR3 extends over 15 amino acids. V lost 2 bases and J lost 3, with 13 bases in between. Here the CDR3 DNA reads TGTGCCAGCAGTTTAGGCCCCGGGACAAAAGAGACCCAGTACTTC. Its translation is CASSLGPGTKETQYF.

This clonotype has more than one count but fewer than ten. The genes are TRBV10-3 and TRBJ2-5; no definite D call. Germline V gene sequence: CDR1 ENHRY, CDR2 SYGVKD. V was shortened by 5 bases and J by 0 bases, with 4 bases between the two germline ends. The CDR3 is 12 amino acids. The CDR3, as DNA: TGTGCCATCAGTCCGAACCAAGAGACCCAGTACTTC. Residues: CAISPNQETQYF.